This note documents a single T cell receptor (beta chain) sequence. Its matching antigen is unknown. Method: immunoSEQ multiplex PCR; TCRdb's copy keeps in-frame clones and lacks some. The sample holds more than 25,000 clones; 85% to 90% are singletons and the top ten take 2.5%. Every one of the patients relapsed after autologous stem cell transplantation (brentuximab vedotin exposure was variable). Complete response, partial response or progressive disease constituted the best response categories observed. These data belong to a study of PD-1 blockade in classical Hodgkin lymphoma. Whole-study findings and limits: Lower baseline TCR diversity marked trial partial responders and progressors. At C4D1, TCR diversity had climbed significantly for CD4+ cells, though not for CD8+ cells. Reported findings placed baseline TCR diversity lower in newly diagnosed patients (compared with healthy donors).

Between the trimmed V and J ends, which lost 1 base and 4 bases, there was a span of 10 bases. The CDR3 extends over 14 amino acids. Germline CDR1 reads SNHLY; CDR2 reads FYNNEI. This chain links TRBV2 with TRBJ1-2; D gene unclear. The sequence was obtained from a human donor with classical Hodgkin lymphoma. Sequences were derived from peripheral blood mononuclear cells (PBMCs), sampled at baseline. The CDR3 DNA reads TGTGCCAGCAGTGAAGGGAGCAGCCTCTATGGCTACACCTTC. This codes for CASSEGSSLYGYTF.